This TCR beta chain was found in a study of neoadjuvant anti-PD-1 for oral cavity cancer. As for the study in general: Patients mostly received three to four biweekly nivolumab doses at 3 mg/kg before surgery.

Study findings and constraints: Higher pretreatment blood Treg/Th17 ratios correlated with higher pretreatment blood and lower post-treatment tumor TCRbeta clonality.

Most PBMC samples had 480 ng input DNA in six replicates. Repertoires were generated with immunoSEQ multiplex PCR, while TCRdb's copy carries only in-frame clones and drops some. The repertoire holds more than 50,000 clones, with 65% to 85% as singletons. About this clone: Antigen unknown.

This sequence was found in a person between 40 and 85 years old with oral cavity squamous cell carcinoma. The specimen was PBMCs, collected before nivolumab (anti-PD-1) treatment.

CDR3 DNA: TGTGCCAGCAGTCCTAGCGGGAGGGCCCTCAATGAGCAGTTCTTC. It encodes CASSPSGRALNEQFF. The chain is built from TRBV6-5 and TRBJ2-1, with 12 bases lining up with TRBD2. Losses at the gene ends were 5 bases for V and 6 bases for J; bases not matched to a gene: 5. CDR3 length: 15 residues. CDR1 MNHEY and CDR2 SVGAGI come from the germline V gene.